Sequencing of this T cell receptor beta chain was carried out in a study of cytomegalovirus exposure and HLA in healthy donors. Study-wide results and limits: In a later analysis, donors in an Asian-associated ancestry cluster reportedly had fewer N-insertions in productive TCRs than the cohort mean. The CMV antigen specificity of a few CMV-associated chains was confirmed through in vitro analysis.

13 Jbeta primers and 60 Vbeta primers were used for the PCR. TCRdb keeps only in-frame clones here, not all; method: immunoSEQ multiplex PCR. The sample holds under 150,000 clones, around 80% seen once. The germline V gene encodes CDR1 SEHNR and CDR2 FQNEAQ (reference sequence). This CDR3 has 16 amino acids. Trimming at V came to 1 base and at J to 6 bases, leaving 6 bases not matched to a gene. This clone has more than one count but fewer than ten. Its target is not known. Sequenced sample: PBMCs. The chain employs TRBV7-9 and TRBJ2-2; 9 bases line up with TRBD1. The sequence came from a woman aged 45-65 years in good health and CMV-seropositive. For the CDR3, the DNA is TGTGCCAGCAGCTTAGTACAGGGGGCTTTGGCCGGGGAGCTGTTTTTT. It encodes CASSLVQGALAGELFF.